This T cell receptor (beta chain) was retrieved from a study of blood T cell repertoires in COVID-19. The CDR3 runs to 14 residues. Losses at the gene ends were 3 bases for V and 0 bases for J; bases not matched to a gene: 1. The germline gives CDR1 SGHRS, CDR2 YFSETQ. The count of this clone is one. Distinct nucleotide sequences in the sample also encode this CDR3. Sequencing used immunoSEQ multiplex PCR; TCRdb keeps in-frame clones, though not all of them. This table holds hundreds of thousands of clones, more than 70% found once. The rearrangement joins TRBV5-1 to TRBJ2-3; 7 nucleotides match TRBD2. Sequenced material: peripheral blood. The TCR sequence derives from a woman aged 25 to 39 with COVID-19, enrolled during active disease. CDR3 loop: CASSWGGSTDTQYF. Written as DNA, the CDR3 is TGCGCCAGCAGCTGGGGGGGTAGCACAGATACGCAGTATTTT. Variable domain in full (rest from reference TRBV5-1 and TRBJ2-3): KAGVTQTPRYLIKTRGQQVTLSCSPISGHRSVSWYQQTPGQGLQFLFEYFSETQRNKGNFPGRFSGRQFSNSRSEMNVSTLELGDSALYLCASSWGGSTDTQYFGPGTRLTVL.